One sample yielded the 32 T cell receptor beta chains listed below, sequenced in a study of identical twins. TCRdb reprocessed the 5' RACE reads via MiXCR and lists one record per CDR3 protein. The repertoire holds approximately 630,000 distinct CDR3 sequences, with about 7.1% as singletons. This same sample was also taken into another study, of yellow fever vaccine responses in identical twins.

Material for sequencing was PBMCs. The receptors were gathered from a woman aged 18-30 years in good health.

This clonotype was counted ten times or more. The chain is built from TRBV20-1 and TRBJ2-1; the D gene could be TRBD1 or TRBD2 (5 bases each). Germline lookup yields CDR1 DFQATT and CDR2 SNEGSKA (reference sequence). V shed 1 base and J shed 9 bases, with 16 bases lying between them. This CDR3 is 14 amino acids long. CDR3 amino acids: CSARVSLTAAEQFF. CDR3 DNA: TGCAGTGCTAGAGTGTCGCTGACAGCGGCTGAGCAGTTCTTC.

The rearrangement uses TRBV10-3 and TRBJ1-5, with 7 bases aligning to TRBD1. Germline V lookup: CDR1 ENHRY, CDR2 SYGVKD. This CDR3 is built from 14 residues. V was pared by 10 bases and J by 3 bases, with 9 bases of the junction left unmatched. As DNA, the CDR3 is TGTGCCACCGGGACCGACAGGGACAATCAGCCCCAGCATTTT. This sequence encodes CATGTDRDNQPQHF.

The chain couples TRBV2 to TRBJ1-1; no firm D call. The CDR3 totals 19 residues. CDR1 SNHLY and CDR2 FYNNEI come from the germline V gene. V shed 2 bases and J shed 0 bases, with 22 bases lying between them. The chain's CDR3 is CASSEPPVGRITMNTEAFF. The CDR3 DNA sequence: TGTGCCAGCAGTGAACCCCCTGTTGGCAGGATAACCATGAACACTGAAGCTTTCTTT.

Only a few counts were recorded for this clonotype. V and J are TRBV27 and TRBJ1-6; D is uncertain. Between the trimmed V and J ends, which lost 2 bases and 0 bases, there was a span of 8 bases. Germline V gene data show CDR1 as MNHEY and CDR2 as SMNVEV (reference sequence). The CDR3 runs 16 residues. Here the CDR3 reads CASSLRPRSYNSPLHF. The CDR3 DNA follows: TGTGCCAGCAGTTTACGCCCCCGCTCCTATAATTCACCCCTCCACTTT.

V gene TRBV7-3 combines with J gene TRBJ2-1; 7 nucleotides match TRBD1. Looked up from germline, CDR1 is SGHTA and CDR2 is FQGTGA. V lost 2 bases to trimming and J lost 0 bases; unmatched junction nucleotides: 7. The CDR3 length is 17 residues. The CDR3 sequence is CASSLRPGGSSYNEQFF. The CDR3 DNA is TGTGCCAGCAGCTTACGGCCAGGGGGAAGCTCCTACAATGAGCAGTTCTTC.

This clonotype came up many times. V is TRBV9 and J is TRBJ2-1; a possible D gene is TRBD2 (5 bases). This CDR3 region has 15 residues. Germline CDR1 and CDR2: SGDLS and YYNGEE. V was clipped by 1 base and J by 3 bases, with 11 bases between them. The CDR3 coding sequence is TGTGCCAGCAGCGTACTCGGGGAATACTACAATGAGCAGTTCTTC. Its protein product is CASSVLGEYYNEQFF.

This clonotype was seen repeatedly, ten times or more. J is TRBJ2-7 and V is TRBV12-3 or TRBV12-4; a weak D match, TRBD2 (5 bases). Trimming removed 1 base from V and 6 bases from J, with 7 bases in between. This CDR3 has 12 residues. The CDR3: CASSLGRGEQYF. CDR3 in DNA: TGTGCCAGCAGTTTAGGACGGGGCGAGCAGTACTTC.

In DNA form, the CDR3 reads TGTGCCAGCAGCTTAGATCCCGTCGTCCAGGACAGGGTTCGGTCTCCTACTGAAAAACTGTTTTTT. The encoded protein is CASSLDPVVQDRVRSPTEKLFF. The chain is built from TRBV11-2 and TRBJ1-4; the match to TRBD1 covers 8 bases. CDR1 is SGHAT and CDR2 is FQNNGV in the germline V gene. V gave up 0 bases and J gave up 7 bases; unmatched junction bases: 25. The length of the CDR3 is 22 residues.

This clonotype was found many times. The rearrangement links TRBV20-1 to TRBJ2-2; TRBD2 agrees at 10 bases. CDR1 and CDR2 from the germline V gene are DFQATT and SNEGSKA (reference sequence). The CDR3 is 17 residues long. Germline trimming cut 0 bases from V and 6 bases from J; bases unmatched to any gene: 10. This CDR3 is CSARERSGGIGAGELFF. The CDR3, as DNA: TGCAGTGCTAGAGAACGTAGCGGGGGGATCGGGGCCGGGGAGCTGTTTTTT.

This clonotype has only a few counts. This chain connects TRBV20-1 to TRBJ2-7; 8 bases are shared with TRBD2. CDR1 DFQATT and CDR2 SNEGSKA come from the germline V gene (reference sequence). CDR3 length: 13 residues. The V and J ends lost 2 bases and 4 bases, in that order; junction bases with no gene match: 4. In DNA, the CDR3 is TGCAGTGCTAGACTAGCGGGTATATACGAGCAGTACGTC. Translating it yields CSARLAGIYEQYV.

In its sample, this clonotype was seen many times. The chain joins TRBV10-3 to TRBJ2-1, with D perhaps matching TRBD2 (6 bases). Germline CDR1 reads ENHRY; CDR2 reads SYGVKD. Trimming cost V 1 base and J 6 bases, with 13 bases left between them. The CDR3 length is 15 residues. This CDR3 reads CAISEYVGGSNEQFF. CDR3 in DNA: TGTGCCATCAGTGAGTACGTGGGGGGAAGCAATGAGCAGTTCTTC.

This clonotype was seen at least ten times. V usage is TRBV12-3 or TRBV12-4 and J usage is TRBJ2-7; D unclear. The CDR3 runs to 14 residues. Trimming took 2 bases from V and 1 from J, leaving 9 bases between them. This CDR3 is CASSLHAVSYEQYF. CDR3 sequence (DNA): TGTGCCAGCAGTTTACATGCCGTATCCTACGAGCAGTACTTC.

This clonotype showed up just a few times. The chain uses TRBV7-8 and TRBJ2-5; 8 bases line up with TRBD2. This CDR3 spans 15 amino acids. Germline V CDR1 and CDR2: SGHVS, FQNEAQ. V trimming: 3 bases; J trimming: 3 bases; junction bases outside the gene matches: 6. The CDR3 loop reads CASSFWRAGEETQYF. DNA of the CDR3: TGTGCCAGCAGCTTTTGGAGAGCGGGGGAAGAGACCCAGTACTTC. Based on the CDR3 plus reference TRBV7-8 and TRBJ2-5, the full variable domain is GAGVSQSPRYKVAKRGQDVALRCDPISGHVSLFWYQQALGQGPEFLTYFQNEAQLDKSGLPSDRFFAERPEGSVSTLKIQRTQQEDSAVYLCASSFWRAGEETQYFGPGTRLLVL.

This clonotype showed up many times. The V and J genes are TRBV10-2 and TRBJ1-2; D is ambiguous. Germline CDR1 and CDR2: WSHSY and SAAADI. V dropped 5 bases and J dropped 3 bases, with 7 bases sitting between them. CDR3 length: 12 residues. This CDR3 is CASSMRDYGYTF. The DNA of the CDR3 is TGCGCCAGCAGTATGAGAGACTATGGCTACACCTTC.

This clonotype was observed a handful of times. The chain is built from TRBV12-3 or TRBV12-4 and TRBJ2-5; D may be TRBD2 (6 bases). V lost 6 bases to trimming and J lost 5 bases, with 13 bases between them. This CDR3 is 13 amino acids long. The CDR3 reads CASSSSVPETQYF. CDR3 sequence (DNA): TGTGCCAGCAGCTCTAGCGTCCCGGAGACCCAGTACTTC.

This chain connects TRBV3-1 to TRBJ2-1, with D perhaps matching TRBD2 (5 bases). Per the germline V gene, CDR1 is LGHDT and CDR2 is YNNKEL (reference sequence). The CDR3 contains 14 residues. The ends were cut back, 3 bases at V and 6 bases at J, with 12 bases in the middle. The CDR3 nucleotides read TGTGCCAGCAGCCATCTTACTAGATCCAATGAGCAGTTCTTC. This codes for CASSHLTRSNEQFF.

This clonotype was observed a handful of times. V and J are TRBV20-1 and TRBJ2-3; TRBD2 agrees at 11 bases. The CDR3 is made up of 17 amino acids. V shed 3 bases, J shed 5 bases, and the junction held 13 bases outside the gene matches. The germline V gene encodes CDR1 DFQATT and CDR2 SNEGSKA (reference sequence). CDR3 region: CSASPALSGRAGDTQYF. CDR3 bases: TGCAGTGCTAGTCCCGCCCTTAGCGGGAGGGCCGGAGATACGCAGTATTTT.

This clonotype has at least ten counts. This rearrangement joins TRBV18 to TRBJ2-2; 9 nucleotides line up with TRBD2. The ends lost 4 bases at V and 8 bases at J; junction bases unmatched: 8. Germline CDR1 and CDR2: KGHSH and LQKENI. This CDR3 region has 15 residues. CDR3 nucleotide sequence: TGTGCCAGCTCACGACTAGCGGAATACGCGGGGGAGCTGTTTTTT. Translated, it gives CASSRLAEYAGELFF.

The rearrangement joins TRBV12-5 to TRBJ2-2; weak D call: TRBD2 (6 bases). V lost 0 bases and J lost 7, with 21 bases in between. The CDR3 is 18 amino acids. The germline CDR1 and CDR2 sequences are LGHNT and FRNRAP. The CDR3 DNA sequence: TGTGCTAGTGGTTTGGTAGGGTCTACGCGTCGGGAGAGCGGGGAGCTGTTTTTT. This codes for CASGLVGSTRRESGELFF.

V is TRBV6-5 and J is TRBJ2-3; 7 nucleotides match TRBD1. With V trimmed by 0 bases and J by 4 bases, 13 bases remained unmatched. There are 18 residues in the CDR3. In germline, CDR1 is MNHEY, CDR2 SVGAGI. In nucleotides, the CDR3 is TGTGCCAGCAGTTACTCGCGACAGGGCGCTCGTGGCGCAGATACGCAGTATTTT. This sequence encodes CASSYSRQGARGADTQYF.

In its sample, this clonotype was seen many times. This chain joins TRBV27 and TRBJ2-7; D gene unclear. The CDR3 extends over 13 amino acids. In germline, CDR1 is MNHEY, CDR2 SMNVEV (reference sequence). V was pared by 4 bases and J by 1 base, with 8 bases between. The CDR3 DNA reads TGTGCCAGCAGTTGGGCTAGATCCTACGAGCAGTACTTC. It specifies CASSWARSYEQYF.

This clonotype was recorded at least ten times. This chain links TRBV10-3 with TRBJ1-2; TRBD1 agrees at 7 bases. Germline V lookup: CDR1 ENHRY, CDR2 SYGVKD. V trimming: 6 bases; J trimming: 4 bases; junction bases outside the gene matches: 5. The CDR3 has 13 residues. The chain's CDR3 is CAIRQGYSYGYTF. As DNA, the CDR3 is TGTGCCATCAGACAGGGGTACAGCTATGGCTACACCTTC.

At least ten counts were recorded for this clonotype. The gene calls are TRBV28 and TRBJ2-1, with TRBD1 matching 8 bases. V dropped 2 bases and J dropped 4; count of bases not matched to a gene: 7. The germline gives CDR1 MDHEN, CDR2 SYDVKM. The length of the CDR3 is 16 residues. Written as DNA, the CDR3 is TGTGCCAGCAGTTTAAACCAGGGGGCTTCGTACAATGAGCAGTTCTTC. Residues: CASSLNQGASYNEQFF.

This clonotype was seen repeatedly, ten times or more. The chain couples TRBV12-3 or TRBV12-4 to TRBJ2-1, with TRBD2 identical over 9 bases. CDR3 length equals 16 residues. V lost 1 base and J lost 9; bases outside the gene matches: 10. The CDR3: CASSLGSSGMGSEQFF. The CDR3 DNA is TGTGCCAGCAGTTTAGGCTCTAGCGGGATGGGTAGTGAGCAGTTCTTC.

This clonotype was recorded at least ten times. This chain uses TRBV5-6 with TRBJ2-7, with a weak D call TRBD1 (5 bases). Trimming removed 0 bases from V and 3 bases from J, with 13 bases in between. From germline, CDR1 is SGHDT and CDR2 YYEEEE. CDR3 length: 15 residues. The CDR3 DNA sequence: TGTGCCAGCAGCTTGGCACTTACAGGATACTACGAGCAGTACTTC. Its protein is CASSLALTGYYEQYF.

This clonotype was seen repeatedly, ten times or more. The J gene is TRBJ2-1, the V gene TRBV3-1; the D is unclear. Trimming took off 1 base at V and 11 bases at J, with 21 bases between the two ends. The germline gives CDR1 LGHDT, CDR2 YNNKEL (reference sequence). This CDR3 comprises 16 residues. CDR3 nucleotide sequence: TGTGCCAGCAGCCAAGCCGCGACACCAGCTTTTACGAAGCAGTTCTTC. Amino acid sequence: CASSQAATPAFTKQFF.

The table lists this clonotype with a few counts. The rearrangement uses TRBV14 and TRBJ2-4, with no clear D. Deletions cut 2 bases from V and 9 bases from J, with 14 bases between. The CDR3 extends over 14 amino acids. Looked up from germline, CDR1 is SGHDN and CDR2 is FVKESK. The CDR3 DNA sequence: TGTGCCAGCAGCCAAAGGTTGATCCCGGGCATTCAGTACTTC. It translates to CASSQRLIPGIQYF.

This clonotype was observed many times. The rearrangement uses TRBV5-1 and TRBJ2-7, with D unclear. Trimming cost V 0 bases and J 4 bases, with 14 bases left between them. Germline V gene sequence: CDR1 SGHRS, CDR2 YFSETQ. The CDR3 is 15 amino acids. CDR3 amino acids: CASSLGPVAIYEQYF. The CDR3 bases are TGCGCCAGCAGCTTGGGACCTGTGGCGATTTACGAGCAGTACTTC.

This clonotype was counted ten times or more. CDR3 region: CATSEARQESGYTF. In nucleotides, the CDR3 is TGTGCCACCAGTGAAGCACGACAGGAGAGTGGCTACACCTTC. The V gene is TRBV24-1, the J gene TRBJ1-2; D perhaps matches TRBD1 (6 bases). Trimming shortened V by 4 bases and J by 7 bases, and 15 bases separated the two germline ends. The CDR3 has 14 amino acids. From germline, CDR1 is KGHDR and CDR2 SFDVKD.

This clonotype has a count of ten or more. The V and J genes are TRBV18 and TRBJ2-1; tentative D call: TRBD1 (5 bases). V shed 3 bases and J shed 6 bases, with 15 bases lying between them. The CDR3 contains 15 residues. CDR1 is KGHSH, CDR2 LQKENI, per germline. The CDR3 coding sequence is TGTGCCAGCTCACCTCTACCGTCCCAGGGCAATGAGCAGTTCTTC. It is translated as CASSPLPSQGNEQFF. The whole variable domain, remainder taken from reference TRBV18 and TRBJ2-1, is NAGVMQNPRHLVRRRGQEARLRCSPMKGHSHVYWYRQLPEEGLKFMVYLQKENIIDESGMPKERFSAEFPKEGPSILRIQQVVRGDSAAYFCASSPLPSQGNEQFFGPGTRLTVL.

The chain joins TRBV5-4 to TRBJ2-3; TRBD2 agrees at 10 bases. V lost 4 bases and J lost 2; bases outside the gene matches: 7. CDR1 is SGHNT and CDR2 is YYREEE in the germline V gene (reference sequence). CDR3 size: 16 residues. Here the CDR3 DNA reads TGTGCCAGCAGCCTCCGGCTAGCGGGGGACACAGATACGCAGTATTTT. This gives the protein CASSLRLAGDTDTQYF.

This clonotype was detected many times. The gene calls are TRBV9 and TRBJ2-2; TRBD1 matches 10 bases. Looked up from germline, CDR1 is SGDLS and CDR2 is YYNGEE. V dropped 0 bases and J dropped 5; count of bases not matched to a gene: 16. The length of the CDR3 is 20 residues. CDR3 DNA: TGTGCCAGCAGCGTAGGAGGGATAGGTCGGGACAGGGGATGGACCGGGGAGCTGTTTTTT. Translated, it gives CASSVGGIGRDRGWTGELFF. The complete variable domain, with remaining parts taken from reference TRBV9 and TRBJ2-2, reads DSGVTQTPKHLITATGQRVTLRCSPRSGDLSVYWYQQSLDQGLQFLIQYYNGEERAKGNILERFSAQQFPDLHSELNLSSLELGDSALYFCASSVGGIGRDRGWTGELFFGEGSRLTVL.